The sequence of this T cell receptor beta chain was determined in a study of control samples from healthy donors and cancer patients. V was pared by 6 bases and J by 2 bases, with 12 bases between. This CDR3 region has 13 residues. From germline, CDR1 is SGHNT and CDR2 YYREEE (reference sequence). Clones were read by immunoSEQ multiplex PCR, and TCRdb kept only the in-frame ones, dropping some. The data contain roughly 86,000 clones, around nine tenths of them seen just once; the ten biggest clones take up more than 3.5%. V gene TRBV5-4 combines with J gene TRBJ2-7, with D possibly TRBD1 on 6 matching bases. The receptor was derived from a woman under 30 in good health. The sample comprised blood. CDR3 region: CASTQDSAYEQYF. CDR3 DNA sequence: TGTGCCAGCACCCAGGACAGTGCCTACGAGCAGTACTTC.